This entry lists 27 T cell receptor beta chains sequenced from one sample in a study of cytotoxic CD8 clonotypes in ibrutinib-treated CLL. The method was immunoSEQ multiplex PCR; TCRdb's version includes in-frame clones alone and lacks a portion of them. Among more than 300,000 clones, just under 80% were seen once, and the ten largest hold 5% to 7%. The input for sequencing was PBMCs, taken before ibrutinib treatment. The receptors come from a human donor with chronic lymphocytic leukemia.

In this sample, this clone turned up once. The genes are TRBV9 and TRBJ1-5; possible D gene TRBD1, 5 bases. Germline V lookup: CDR1 SGDLS, CDR2 YYNGEE. The CDR3 consists of 13 residues. Trimming took off 3 bases at V and 6 bases at J, with 10 bases between the two ends. The CDR3 protein is CASSGDQGQPQHF. The CDR3 DNA is TGTGCCAGCAGCGGGGACCAGGGTCAGCCCCAGCATTTT. Together with reference TRBV9 and TRBJ1-5, the CDR3 gives the full variable domain: DSGVTQTPKHLITATGQRVTLRCSPRSGDLSVYWYQQSLDQGLQFLIQYYNGEERAKGNILERFSAQQFPDLHSELNLSSLELGDSALYFCASSGDQGQPQHFGDGTRLSIL.

This chain links TRBV19 with TRBJ1-5; 11 bases fit TRBD1. CDR3 length equals 15 residues. The ends lost 8 bases at V and 3 bases at J; junction bases unmatched: 6. Looked up from germline, CDR1 is LNHDA and CDR2 is SQIVND (reference sequence). CDR3 in amino acids: CASCRTGGDNQPQHF. In nucleotides, the CDR3 is TGTGCCAGTTGTCGGACAGGGGGCGACAATCAGCCCCAGCATTTT.

This clone has only one observation. V and J are TRBV25-1 and TRBJ1-1; no firm D call. The germline V gene encodes CDR1 MGHDK and CDR2 SYGVNS. The CDR3 spans 16 residues. The germline V and J ends were trimmed by 8 bases and 4 bases, with 23 bases remaining between them. The CDR3 region is CASQELHPGRGTEAFF. CDR3 nucleotide sequence: TGTGCCAGCCAAGAACTCCACCCCGGTCGGGGCACTGAAGCTTTCTTT.

Of note for this clone: The junction departs from germline at one end; a sequencing error may be responsible. In the same sample, other DNA sequences code for this CDR3. CDR3 bases: TGTGCCAGTAGCATAGCGGGAACAGATACGCAGTATTTT. Its translation: CASSIAGTDTQYF. V usage is TRBV19 and J usage is TRBJ2-3; 8 bases agree with TRBD2. This CDR3 region has 13 residues. Germline-derived CDR1 and CDR2 are LNHDA and SQIVND (reference sequence). Looking up the rest from reference TRBV19 and TRBJ2-3 gives the full variable domain: DGGITQSPKYLFRKEGQNVTLSCEQNLNHDAMYWYRQDPGQGLRLIYYSQIVNDFQKGDIAEGYSVSREKKESFPLTVTSAQKNPTAFYLCASSIAGTDTQYFGPGTRLTVL.

The rearrangement uses TRBV27 and TRBJ2-3, with 8 bases that match TRBD1. Trimming took 4 bases from V and 7 from J; bases not matched to a gene: 4. This CDR3 has 13 residues. From germline, CDR1 is MNHEY and CDR2 SMNVEV (reference sequence). The CDR3 here is CASSSRTGNTQYF. For the CDR3, the DNA is TGTGCCAGCAGTTCCCGGACAGGGAATACGCAGTATTTT.

The chain employs TRBV7-2 and TRBJ2-3; 8 nucleotides line up with TRBD1. Per germline, CDR1 SGHTA and CDR2 FQGNSA. This CDR3 is built from 16 residues. Trimming at V came to 4 bases and at J to 4 bases, leaving 10 bases not matched to a gene. CDR3 sequence (DNA): TGTGCCAGCAGCTCCACTTACAGGGGGTTCGCAGATACGCAGTATTTT. Its protein is CASSSTYRGFADTQYF.

The chain has TRBV7-9 and TRBJ2-1, with 7 bases fitting TRBD2. Trimming at V came to 2 bases and at J to 10 bases, leaving 5 bases not matched to a gene. Germline CDR1 is SEHNR and CDR2 is FQNEAQ (reference sequence). The length of the CDR3 is 13 residues. The CDR3 sequence: CASSLFPSGEQFF. The CDR3 coding sequence is TGTGCCAGCAGCTTATTCCCTAGCGGAGAGCAGTTCTTC.

The chain couples TRBV29-1 to TRBJ2-7; D perhaps matches TRBD1 (5 bases). Germline CDR1 SQVTM, CDR2 ANQGSEA. The CDR3 totals 11 residues. The V end was cut by 4 bases, the J end by 6 bases, with 10 bases between. CDR3 sequence reads: CSVAGFGEQYF. The CDR3 region has the DNA TGCAGCGTTGCAGGGTTCGGCGAGCAGTACTTC.

The chain is built from TRBV5-8 and TRBJ1-3; maybe TRBD1 (6 bases). This CDR3 comprises 14 residues. CDR1 SGHTS and CDR2 YDEGEE come from the germline V gene. The V and J ends lost 3 bases and 3 bases respectively, with 10 bases between them. CDR3: CASSSGQSGNTIYF. CDR3 nucleotide sequence: TGTGCCAGCAGCTCGGGACAAAGTGGAAACACCATATATTTT.

The chain has TRBV5-1 and TRBJ2-3; 7 positions agree with TRBD1. The CDR3 length is 14 residues. Germline V gene data show CDR1 as SGHRS and CDR2 as YFSETQ. V gave up 4 bases and J gave up 3 bases; unmatched junction bases: 5. The CDR3 sequence: CASSPRQGTDTQYF. The CDR3 DNA follows: TGCGCCAGCAGCCCTAGACAGGGAACAGATACGCAGTATTTT.

The chain carries TRBV30 and TRBJ2-1; D might be TRBD2 (6 bases). The CDR3 is made up of 16 amino acids. Between the trimmed V and J ends, which lost 4 bases and 3 bases, there was a span of 19 bases. Germline V lookup: CDR1 GTSNPN, CDR2 SVGIG (reference sequence). Here the CDR3 DNA reads TGTGCCTGGATCGGACCGGACGGACTATTCTACAATGAGCAGTTCTTC. This encodes CAWIGPDGLFYNEQFF.

The chain links TRBV6-5 to TRBJ1-2, with D hard to call. V shed 0 bases and J shed 2 bases, with 7 bases lying between them. The germline CDR1 and CDR2 sequences are MNHEY and SVGAGI. This CDR3 has 14 residues. CDR3 bases: TGTGCCAGCAGTTACTCCGGGAGGAACTATGGCTACACCTTC. Translating it yields CASSYSGRNYGYTF.

The chain is built from TRBV27 and TRBJ2-3; 8 nucleotides agree with TRBD2. This CDR3 region has 15 residues. J gave up 2 bases and V 7 bases, and 8 bases lay outside the gene matches. Per the germline V gene, CDR1 is MNHEY and CDR2 is SMNVEV (reference sequence). DNA of the CDR3: TGTGCCAGCACTCAGACTAGCGAGCCCACAGATACGCAGTATTTT. It is translated as CASTQTSEPTDTQYF.

This clone was seen more than once but under ten times. The chain links TRBV27 to TRBJ1-2; 7 nucleotides line up with TRBD1. The CDR3 runs 13 residues. The junction had 10 bases not matched to a gene; V was cut back by 11 bases and J by 4 bases. CDR1 and CDR2 from the germline V gene are MNHEY and SMNVEV (reference sequence). CDR3 sequence (DNA): TGTGCCGACTCTGGGCAGGGGGTCTATGGCTACACCTTC. Protein: CADSGQGVYGYTF.

V and J are TRBV18 and TRBJ2-1; 12 bases align to TRBD2. Looked up from germline, CDR1 is KGHSH and CDR2 is LQKENI. Losses at the gene ends were 6 bases for V and 2 bases for J; bases not matched to a gene: 5. This CDR3 has 16 amino acids. The chain's CDR3 is CASSPTSGSTYNEQFF. CDR3 DNA sequence: TGTGCCAGCTCGCCGACTAGCGGGAGCACCTACAATGAGCAGTTCTTC.

The CDR3 reads CASRLAGGETQYF. CDR3 DNA sequence: TGTGCCAGCAGATTAGCGGGAGGAGAGACCCAGTACTTC. The chain combines TRBV6-1 with TRBJ2-5, with 10 bases matching TRBD2. This CDR3 spans 13 amino acids. The germline CDR1 and CDR2 sequences are MNHNS and SASEGT. V trimming: 6 bases; J trimming: 4 bases; junction bases outside the gene matches: 2.

The chain is built from TRBV18 and TRBJ2-2; D is possibly TRBD2 (5 bases). The CDR3 consists of 16 residues. The germline V gene has CDR1 KGHSH and CDR2 LQKENI. V was clipped by 1 base and J by 1 base, with 10 bases between them. This chain's CDR3 is CASSPLRGWNTGELFF. CDR3 in DNA: TGTGCCAGCTCACCACTTAGAGGGTGGAACACCGGGGAGCTGTTTTTT.

The V call is TRBV2, the J call TRBJ2-5; 11 bases fit TRBD2. Trimming cost V 6 bases and J 0 bases; bases outside gene matches: 3. The germline gives CDR1 SNHLY, CDR2 FYNNEI. The CDR3 loop spans 15 amino acids. CDR3 sequence reads: CASRPTSGNQETQYF. CDR3 nucleotide sequence: TGTGCCAGCAGGCCGACTAGCGGGAACCAAGAGACCCAGTACTTC.

The rearrangement links TRBV9 to TRBJ1-2; 9 bases agree with TRBD1. The V and J ends lost 2 bases and 6 bases, in that order; junction bases with no gene match: 5. The CDR3 loop spans 14 amino acids. Germline values: CDR1 SGDLS, CDR2 YYNGEE. The CDR3 nucleotides are TGTGCCAGCAGCGTCCGGACAGGGGAGGATGGCTACACCTTC. This encodes CASSVRTGEDGYTF.

The chain joins TRBV25-1 to TRBJ2-5; D call uncertain. Trimming cost V 5 bases and J 0 bases, with 7 bases left between them. The germline V gene has CDR1 MGHDK and CDR2 SYGVNS. This CDR3 region has 13 residues. DNA of the CDR3: TGTGCCAGCAGTAACTCGTACCAAGAGACCCAGTACTTC. Translating it yields CASSNSYQETQYF.

CDR3 protein: CASSLEVAGYVEQFF. CDR3 bases: TGTGCCAGCAGCTTAGAGGTAGCGGGCTATGTTGAGCAGTTCTTC. The V and J genes are TRBV7-3 and TRBJ2-1; 7 positions agree with TRBD2. The ends lost 2 bases at V and 9 bases at J; junction bases unmatched: 10. Germline loops: CDR1 SGHTA, CDR2 FQGTGA. The length of the CDR3 is 15 residues.

The V and J genes are TRBV6-4 and TRBJ2-2; no reliable D call. Trimming pared 3 bases from V and 7 bases from J, leaving 9 bases between. Germline CDR1 reads MRHNA; CDR2 reads SNTAGT. This CDR3 is built from 13 residues. For the CDR3, the DNA is TGTGCCAGCAGTGAGTTGCCAGGCGGGGAGCTGTTTTTT. It is translated as CASSELPGGELFF.

This clone was observed a few times. This chain connects TRBV5-1 to TRBJ2-1, with 10 bases fitting TRBD2. This CDR3 comprises 15 residues. Germline V CDR1 and CDR2: SGHRS, YFSETQ. V trimming: 8 bases; J trimming: 4 bases; junction bases outside the gene matches: 9. The CDR3 DNA follows: TGCGCCAGTACTCGGGCTAGCGGGAGTTACAATGAGCAGTTCTTC. Translating gives CASTRASGSYNEQFF.

As regards this clone: This sample includes further DNA sequences coding for the same CDR3. J is TRBJ2-7 and V is TRBV19, with D perhaps being TRBD1 or TRBD2 (5 bases each). Germline lookup yields CDR1 LNHDA and CDR2 SQIVND (reference sequence). The CDR3 runs to 14 residues. Trimming left V 3 bases short and J 0 bases short, with 9 bases between. The CDR3 sequence is CASSIGAGSYEQYF. The DNA for the CDR3 is TGTGCCAGTAGTATTGGGGCGGGCTCCTACGAGCAGTACTTC.

This clone has a handful of counts. The chain combines TRBV6-5 with TRBJ1-2; perhaps TRBD1 as D (5 bases). From germline, CDR1 is MNHEY and CDR2 SVGAGI. The CDR3 totals 14 residues. Trimming removed 2 bases at V and 2 bases at J, with 9 bases between. The CDR3 is CASSYEAGNYGYTF. CDR3 bases: TGTGCCAGCAGTTACGAGGCAGGGAACTATGGCTACACCTTC.

This clone was seen only a few times. The chain employs TRBV4-2 and TRBJ1-3, with TRBD1 matching 9 bases. V trimming: 1 base; J trimming: 2 bases; junction bases outside the gene matches: 0. Germline assignment: CDR1 LGHNA and CDR2 YNFKEQ. This CDR3 is built from 15 residues. The CDR3 nucleotides are TGTGCCAGCAGCCAAGGACAGGGGGCTGGAAACACCATATATTTT. It codes for CASSQGQGAGNTIYF.

The V and J genes are TRBV7-2 and TRBJ1-2; D not resolved. The V and J ends lost 5 bases and 4 bases respectively, with 11 bases between them. The CDR3 sequence is 13 residues long. The germline V gene has CDR1 SGHTA and CDR2 FQGNSA. DNA for the CDR3: TGTGCCAGCAGCCCAAATCTTGTCTATGGCTACACCTTC. Encoded protein: CASSPNLVYGYTF.